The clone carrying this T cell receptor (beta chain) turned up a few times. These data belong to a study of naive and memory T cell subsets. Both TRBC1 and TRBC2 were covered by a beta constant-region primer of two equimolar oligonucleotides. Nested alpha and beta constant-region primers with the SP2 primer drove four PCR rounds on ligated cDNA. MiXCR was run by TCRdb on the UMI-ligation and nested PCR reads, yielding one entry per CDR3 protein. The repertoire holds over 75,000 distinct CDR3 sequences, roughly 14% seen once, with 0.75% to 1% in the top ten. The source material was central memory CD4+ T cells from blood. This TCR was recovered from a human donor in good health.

The CDR3 bases are TGTGCCAGCAGCACCCGGACACCTTCGGGCACCGGGGAGCTGTTTTTT. It translates to CASSTRTPSGTGELFF. V gene TRBV14 combines with J gene TRBJ2-2, with D maybe TRBD1 (5 bases). The CDR3 is 16 residues long. V gave up 5 bases and J gave up 4 bases, with 17 bases separating them. Germline CDR1 SGHDN, CDR2 FVKESK.